The rows below give T cell receptor beta chains drawn from one sample of a study of control samples from healthy donors and cancer patients. Clones were read by immunoSEQ multiplex PCR, and TCRdb kept only the in-frame ones, dropping some. The sample comprises 90,000 to 100,000 clones, around three quarters of which are singletons, and 10% to 13% rests with the top ten. The sequencing sample was made of blood. These receptors came from a woman in her 30s in good health. The CDR3 runs from the conserved cysteine through the conserved F or W. D genes are given only for firm matches. Expanded clones get a size class; other rows say once, few or many, or leave the size out.

>16|TRBD2|TRBJ2-6|-|TRBV27
CASSSRGGAGANVLTF
TGTGCCAGCAGTTCCCGGGGGGGGGCTGGGGCCAACGTCCTGACTTTC
>12|TRBD1|TRBJ1-4|-|TRBV7-9
CARRDRGPKLFF
TGTGCCAGGCGGGACAGGGGACCAAAACTGTTTTTT
>14|-|TRBJ1-2|-|TRBV7-2
CASSLSRSDYGYTF
TGTGCCAGCAGCTTGAGTCGCAGTGACTATGGCTACACCTTC
>11|-|TRBJ2-7|few|TRBV6-5
CASIGSYEQYF
TGTGCCAGCATAGGTTCTTACGAGCAGTACTTC
>13|-|TRBJ1-1|-|TRBV12-3/TRBV12-4
CASSPGTGTEAFF
TGTGCCAGCAGCCCAGGGACGGGGACTGAAGCTTTCTTT
>13|-|TRBJ2-1|-|TRBV2
CASSWLSYNEQFF
TGTGCCAGCAGTTGGTTGTCCTACAATGAGCAGTTCTTC
>15|TRBD1|TRBJ1-2|-|TRBV6-5
CASRPGQGGSYGYTF
TGTGCCAGCAGGCCGGGACAGGGAGGGAGTTATGGCTACACCTTC
>15|TRBD1|TRBJ1-1|-|TRBV18
CASSPPGTGYTEAFF
TGTGCCAGCTCACCCCCCGGGACAGGGTACACTGAAGCTTTCTTT
>12|-|TRBJ2-7|-|TRBV6-2/TRBV6-3
CASSRGDHEQYF
TGTGCCAGCAGTAGGGGGGACCACGAGCAGTACTTC
>16|-|TRBJ2-1|-|TRBV2
CASIAMVLSSYNEQFF
TGTGCCAGCATTGCTATGGTCCTTAGCTCCTACAATGAGCAGTTCTTC
>14|-|TRBJ1-1|-|TRBV5-1
CASSPRVLDTEAFF
TGCGCCAGCAGCCCCAGGGTTTTGGACACTGAAGCTTTCTTT
>12|-|TRBJ2-1|-|TRBV23-1
CASNSGINEQFF
TGCGCCAGCAATTCAGGGATCAATGAGCAGTTCTTC
>15|TRBD1|TRBJ1-6|few|TRBV6-5
CASSYSGQGDSPLHF
TGTGCCAGCAGTTACTCAGGGCAGGGGGATTCACCCCTCCACTTT
>12|-|TRBJ2-3|-|TRBV3-1/TRBV3-2
CASSQGGYTQYF
TGTGCCAGCAGCCAAGGGGGCTATACGCAGTATTTT
>16|-|TRBJ2-3|-|TRBV2
CASRDLGGKSTDTQYF
TGTGCCAGCAGGGACCTGGGGGGCAAAAGCACAGATACGCAGTATTTT
>15|-|TRBJ1-6|-|TRBV2
CASRTETGWSSPLHF
TGTGCCAGCAGGACCGAGACAGGATGGTCTTCACCCCTCCACTTT
>13|TRBD1|TRBJ1-2|-|TRBV6-5
CASRDRGHYGYTF
TGTGCCAGCAGGGACAGGGGGCACTATGGCTACACCTTC
>15|TRBD1|TRBJ2-7|-|TRBV7-6
CASSQETGQDYEQYF
TGTGCCAGCAGCCAAGAAACGGGACAGGACTACGAGCAGTACTTC
>16|-|TRBJ2-5|-|TRBV5-4
CASSPGAGPEGETQYF
TGTGCCAGCAGCCCGGGGGCCGGACCCGAGGGAGAGACCCAGTACTTC
>14|TRBD1|TRBJ1-1|-|TRBV2
CASSSGQGAIEAFF
TGTGCCAGCAGTAGCGGACAGGGGGCAATTGAAGCTTTCTTT
>17|TRBD1|TRBJ1-1|-|TRBV9
CASSVSASGTVNTEAFF
TGTGCCAGCAGCGTCTCAGCCTCCGGGACAGTGAACACTGAAGCTTTCTTT
>13|TRBD1|TRBJ1-1|-|TRBV4-3
CASSQDRGQVAFF
TGCGCCAGCAGCCAGGACAGGGGGCAGGTAGCTTTCTTT
>16|TRBD2|TRBJ2-3|-|TRBV7-2
CASSSVAGGWWDTQYF
TGTGCCAGCAGCTCCGTAGCGGGGGGTTGGTGGGATACGCAGTATTTT
>13|-|TRBJ2-2|-|TRBV6-5
CATVVGGTGELFF
TGTGCCACCGTCGTAGGGGGCACCGGGGAGCTGTTTTTT
>15|TRBD1|TRBJ1-2|once|TRBV6-5
CASRKKQGANYGYTF
TGTGCCAGCAGGAAGAAACAGGGGGCTAACTATGGCTACACCTTC
>16|-|TRBJ1-1|-|TRBV5-3
CARSFREGRSNTEAFF
TGTGCCAGAAGCTTTCGGGAGGGGCGCTCGAACACTGAAGCTTTCTTT
>13|-|TRBJ1-2|-|TRBV5-1
CASSLGGGDGYTF
TGCGCCAGCAGCTTGGGTGGGGGCGATGGCTACACCTTC
>15|-|TRBJ2-7|few|TRBV4-1
CASSQVHHILYEQYF
TGCGCCAGCAGCCAAGTGCACCATATCCTCTACGAGCAGTACTTC
>15|-|TRBJ2-2|-|TRBV9
CASSVGGGFSGELFF
TGTGCCAGCAGCGTAGGAGGGGGTTTTTCCGGGGAGCTGTTTTTT
>11|-|TRBJ2-1|-|TRBV25-1
CASSVWDEQFF
TGTGCCAGCAGTGTGTGGGATGAGCAGTTCTTC
>13|TRBD1|TRBJ1-1|few|TRBV2
CASREQGITEAFF
TGTGCCAGCAGAGAACAGGGGATCACTGAAGCTTTCTTT
>17|TRBD2|TRBJ2-6|once|TRBV7-2
CASSRLAGGTGANVLTF
TGTGCCAGCAGCCGGCTAGCGGGGGGAACTGGGGCCAACGTCCTGACTTTC
>15|-|TRBJ1-4|-|TRBV7-8
CASSLARTERGQLFF
TGTGCCAGCAGCTTAGCGAGGACGGAGAGGGGACAACTGTTTTTT
>15|-|TRBJ2-3|-|TRBV5-1
CASNPGDRLTDTQYF
TGCGCCAGCAACCCGGGGGACAGACTCACAGATACGCAGTATTTT
>16|TRBD2|TRBJ2-7|-|TRBV10-3
CAISGTSGPSSYEQYF
TGTGCCATCAGTGGGACTAGCGGGCCCAGCTCCTACGAGCAGTACTTC
>14|-|TRBJ2-7|once|TRBV24-1
CATSDLGSAYEQYF
TGTGCCACCAGTGATTTGGGCAGTGCCTACGAGCAGTACTTC
>14|-|TRBJ1-4|-|TRBV9
CASSGGGRREKLFF
TGTGCCAGCAGCGGAGGGGGAAGGCGTGAAAAACTGTTTTTT
>14|-|TRBJ2-7|-|TRBV19
CASSSSGRGGEQYF
TGTGCCAGTAGTAGCTCGGGACGGGGAGGCGAGCAGTACTTC
>15|TRBD1|TRBJ2-2|-|TRBV5-1
CASSLATGETGELFF
TGCGCCAGCAGCTTGGCGACAGGGGAGACCGGGGAGCTGTTTTTT
>13|-|TRBJ1-4|few|TRBV7-2
CASSLGAFEKLFF
TGTGCCAGCAGCTTAGGGGCTTTCGAAAAACTGTTTTTT
>16|-|TRBJ2-5|few|TRBV3-1/TRBV3-2
CASSFARTLQQETQYF
TGTGCCAGCAGCTTTGCCAGGACACTGCAGCAAGAGACCCAGTACTTC
>16|-|TRBJ2-1|-|TRBV7-7
CASSLTPGLTNNEQFF
TGTGCTAGCAGTTTAACGCCGGGACTTACCAACAATGAGCAGTTCTTC
>14|TRBD1|TRBJ2-7|few|TRBV10-2
CASNPTGISYEQYF
TGCGCCAGCAACCCGACAGGGATCTCCTACGAGCAGTACTTC
>15|-|TRBJ1-5|-|TRBV10-2
CASSETTGFGQPQHF
TGCGCCAGCAGTGAGACAACAGGATTCGGGCAGCCCCAGCATTTT
>19|TRBD1|TRBJ1-5|-|TRBV19
CASSIDRTGGGGGNQPQHF
TGTGCCAGTAGTATAGATCGTACAGGGGGCGGGGGAGGCAATCAGCCCCAGCATTTT
>15|-|TRBJ2-7|few|TRBV6-2/TRBV6-3
CASRPLTGGTYEQYF
TGTGCCAGCAGACCTCTTACCGGGGGAACTTACGAGCAGTACTTC